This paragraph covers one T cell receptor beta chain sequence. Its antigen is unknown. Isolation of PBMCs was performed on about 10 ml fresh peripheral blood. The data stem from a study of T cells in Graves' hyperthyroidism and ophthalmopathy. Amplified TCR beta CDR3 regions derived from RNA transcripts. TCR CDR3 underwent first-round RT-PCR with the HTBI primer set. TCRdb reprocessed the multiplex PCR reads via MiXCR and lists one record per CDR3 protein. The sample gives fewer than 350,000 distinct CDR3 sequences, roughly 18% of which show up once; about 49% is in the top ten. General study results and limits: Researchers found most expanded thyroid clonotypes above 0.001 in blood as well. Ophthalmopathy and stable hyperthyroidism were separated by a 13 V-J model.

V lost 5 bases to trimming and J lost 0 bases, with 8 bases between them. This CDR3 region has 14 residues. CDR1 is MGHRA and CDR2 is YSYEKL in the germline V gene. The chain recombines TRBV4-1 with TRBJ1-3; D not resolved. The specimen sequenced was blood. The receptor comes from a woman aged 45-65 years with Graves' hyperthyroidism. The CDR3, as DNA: TGCGCCAGCAGCTTCCGCCACTCTGGAAACACCATATATTTT. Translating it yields CASSFRHSGNTIYF.